This TCR beta chain emerged from a study of blood T cell repertoires in COVID-19. The CDR3 totals 13 residues. The junction had 2 bases not matched to a gene; V was cut back by 3 bases and J by 5 bases. Germline V gene lookup returns CDR1 KGHDR and CDR2 SFDVKD. The protocol was immunoSEQ multiplex PCR, while the TCRdb copy is restricted to in-frame clones and leaves out a portion. The data hold around 80,000 clones, with around 81% observed a single time. Input material: peripheral blood. The TCR originated in a human donor in a cohort sampled during active COVID-19. The rearrangement uses TRBV24-1 and TRBJ2-5; the match to TRBD1 covers 7 bases. CDR3 region: CATSDPRGETQYF. The CDR3 coding sequence is TGTGCCACCAGTGATCCCAGGGGGGAGACCCAGTACTTC.